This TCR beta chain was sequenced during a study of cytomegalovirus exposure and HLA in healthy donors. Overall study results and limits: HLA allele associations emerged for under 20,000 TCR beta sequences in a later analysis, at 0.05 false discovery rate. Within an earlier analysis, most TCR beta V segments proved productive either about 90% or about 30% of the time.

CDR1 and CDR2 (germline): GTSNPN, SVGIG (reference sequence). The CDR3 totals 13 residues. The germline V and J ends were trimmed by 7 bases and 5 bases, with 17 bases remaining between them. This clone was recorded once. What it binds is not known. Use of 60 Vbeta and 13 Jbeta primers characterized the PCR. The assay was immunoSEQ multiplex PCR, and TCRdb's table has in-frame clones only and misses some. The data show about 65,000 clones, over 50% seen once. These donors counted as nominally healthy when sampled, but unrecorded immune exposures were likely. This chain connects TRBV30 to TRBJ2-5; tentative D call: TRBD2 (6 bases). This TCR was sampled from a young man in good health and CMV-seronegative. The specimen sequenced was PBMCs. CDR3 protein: CASERRGRETQYF. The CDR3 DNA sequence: TGTGCCTCCGAAAGGAGGGGACGGGAGACCCAGTACTTC.